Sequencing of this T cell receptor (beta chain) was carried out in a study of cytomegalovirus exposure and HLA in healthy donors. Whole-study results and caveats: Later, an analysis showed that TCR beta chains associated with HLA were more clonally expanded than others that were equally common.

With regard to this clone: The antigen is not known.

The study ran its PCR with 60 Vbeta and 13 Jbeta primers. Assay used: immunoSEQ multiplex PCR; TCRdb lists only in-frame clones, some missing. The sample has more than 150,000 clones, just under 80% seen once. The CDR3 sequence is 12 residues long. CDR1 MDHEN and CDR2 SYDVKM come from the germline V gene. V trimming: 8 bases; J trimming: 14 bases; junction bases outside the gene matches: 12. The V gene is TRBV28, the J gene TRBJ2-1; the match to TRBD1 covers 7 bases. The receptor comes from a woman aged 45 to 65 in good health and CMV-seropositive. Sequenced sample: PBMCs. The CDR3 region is CASRRRQGPEFF. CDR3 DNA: TGTGCCAGCCGGAGAAGACAGGGTCCAGAGTTCTTC.